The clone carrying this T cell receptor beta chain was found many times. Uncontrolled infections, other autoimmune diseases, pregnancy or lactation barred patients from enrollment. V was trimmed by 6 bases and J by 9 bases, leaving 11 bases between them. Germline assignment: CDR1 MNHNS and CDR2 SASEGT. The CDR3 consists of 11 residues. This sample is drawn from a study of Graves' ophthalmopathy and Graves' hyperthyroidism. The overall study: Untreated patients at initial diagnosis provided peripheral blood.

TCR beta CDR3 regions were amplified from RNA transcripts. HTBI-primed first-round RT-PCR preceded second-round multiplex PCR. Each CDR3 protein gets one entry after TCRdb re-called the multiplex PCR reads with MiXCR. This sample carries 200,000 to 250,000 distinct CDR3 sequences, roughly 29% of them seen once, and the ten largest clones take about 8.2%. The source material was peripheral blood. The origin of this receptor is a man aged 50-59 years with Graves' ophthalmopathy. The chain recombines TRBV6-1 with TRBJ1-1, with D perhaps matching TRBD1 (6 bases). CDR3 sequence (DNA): TGTGCCAGCAGGACCGGACAGAAAGCTTTCTTT. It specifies CASRTGQKAFF.